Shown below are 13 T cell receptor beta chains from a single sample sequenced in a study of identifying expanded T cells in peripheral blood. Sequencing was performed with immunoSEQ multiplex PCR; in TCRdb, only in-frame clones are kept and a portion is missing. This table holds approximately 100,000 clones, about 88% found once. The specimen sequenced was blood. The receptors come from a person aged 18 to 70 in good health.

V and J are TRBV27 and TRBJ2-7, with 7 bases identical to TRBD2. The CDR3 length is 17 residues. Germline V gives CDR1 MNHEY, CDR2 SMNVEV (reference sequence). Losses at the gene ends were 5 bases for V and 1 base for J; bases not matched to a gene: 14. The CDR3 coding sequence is TGTGCCAGCAGTCGGGCGCTAGCGGATGGAACATCCTACGAGCAGTACTTC. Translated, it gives CASSRALADGTSYEQYF.

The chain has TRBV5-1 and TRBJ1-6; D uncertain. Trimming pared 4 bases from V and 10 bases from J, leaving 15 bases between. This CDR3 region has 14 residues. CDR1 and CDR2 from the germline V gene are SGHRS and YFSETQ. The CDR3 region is CASSPWGVNSPLHF. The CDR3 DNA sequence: TGCGCCAGCAGCCCGTGGGGTGTTAACTCACCCCTCCACTTT.

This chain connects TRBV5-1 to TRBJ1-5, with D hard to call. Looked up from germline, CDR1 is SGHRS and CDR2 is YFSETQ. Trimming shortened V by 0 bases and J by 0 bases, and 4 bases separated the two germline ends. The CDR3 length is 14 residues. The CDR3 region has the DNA TGCGCCAGCAGCTTGGGGGCTAGCAATCAGCCCCAGCATTTT. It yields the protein CASSLGASNQPQHF.

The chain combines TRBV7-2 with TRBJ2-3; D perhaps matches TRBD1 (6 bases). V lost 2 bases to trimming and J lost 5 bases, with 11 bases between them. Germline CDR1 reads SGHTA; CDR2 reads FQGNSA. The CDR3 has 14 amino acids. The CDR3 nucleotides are TGTGCCAGCAGCTTACGTGGGGGCCGAGATACGCAGTATTTT. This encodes CASSLRGGRDTQYF.

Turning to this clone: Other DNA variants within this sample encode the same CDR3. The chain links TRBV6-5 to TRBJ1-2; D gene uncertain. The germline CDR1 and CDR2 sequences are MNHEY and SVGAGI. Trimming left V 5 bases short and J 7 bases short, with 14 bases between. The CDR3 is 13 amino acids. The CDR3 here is CASSLPGSGGYTF. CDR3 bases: TGTGCCAGCAGTCTCCCGGGTTCAGGTGGCTACACCTTC.

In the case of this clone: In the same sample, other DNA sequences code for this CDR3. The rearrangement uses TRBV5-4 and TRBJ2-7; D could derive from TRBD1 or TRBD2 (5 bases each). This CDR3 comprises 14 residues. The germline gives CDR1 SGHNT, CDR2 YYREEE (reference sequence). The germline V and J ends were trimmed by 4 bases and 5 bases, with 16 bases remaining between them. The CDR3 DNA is TGTGCCAGCAGCACCCGGCAGGGAGCGAACGAGCAGTACTTC. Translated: CASSTRQGANEQYF. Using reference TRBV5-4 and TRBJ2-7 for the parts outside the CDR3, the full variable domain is ETGVTQSPTHLIKTRGQQVTLRCSSQSGHNTVSWYQQALGQGPQFIFQYYREEENGRGNFPPRFSGLQFPNYSSELNVNALELDDSALYLCASSTRQGANEQYFGPGTRLTVT.

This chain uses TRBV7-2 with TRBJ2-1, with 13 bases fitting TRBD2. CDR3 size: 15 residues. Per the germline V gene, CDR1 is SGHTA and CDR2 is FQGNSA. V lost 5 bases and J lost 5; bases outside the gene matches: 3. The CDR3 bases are TGTGCCAGCAGCGGGACTAGCGGGGCCCACAATGAGCAGTTCTTC. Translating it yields CASSGTSGAHNEQFF.

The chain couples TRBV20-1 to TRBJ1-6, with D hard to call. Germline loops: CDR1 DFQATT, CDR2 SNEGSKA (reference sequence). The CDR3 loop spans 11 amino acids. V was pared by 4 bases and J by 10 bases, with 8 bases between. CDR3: CSAMWQSPLHF. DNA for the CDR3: TGCAGTGCTATGTGGCAGTCACCCCTCCACTTT.

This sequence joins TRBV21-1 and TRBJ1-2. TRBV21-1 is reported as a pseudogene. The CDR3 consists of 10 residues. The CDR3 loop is CASSKRGYTF. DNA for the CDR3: TGTGCCAGCAGCAAGAGAGGCTACACCTTC.

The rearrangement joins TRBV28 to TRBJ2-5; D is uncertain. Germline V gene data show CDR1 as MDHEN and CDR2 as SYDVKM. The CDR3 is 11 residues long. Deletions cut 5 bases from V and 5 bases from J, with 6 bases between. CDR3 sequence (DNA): TGTGCCAGCAGTCATTTGGAGACCCAGTACTTC. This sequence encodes CASSHLETQYF.

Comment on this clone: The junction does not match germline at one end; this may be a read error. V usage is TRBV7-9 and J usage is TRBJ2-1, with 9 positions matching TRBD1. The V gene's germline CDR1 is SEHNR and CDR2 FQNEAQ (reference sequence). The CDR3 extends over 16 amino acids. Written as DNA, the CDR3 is TGCGCCAGCAGCCAACGGGGACAGGGAACCTACAATGAGCAGTTCTTC. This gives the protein CASSQRGQGTYNEQFF.

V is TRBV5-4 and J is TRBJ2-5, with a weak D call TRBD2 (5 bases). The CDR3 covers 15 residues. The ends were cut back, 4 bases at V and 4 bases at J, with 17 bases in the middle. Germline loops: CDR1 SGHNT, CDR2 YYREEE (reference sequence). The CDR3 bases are TGTGCCAGCAGCAGCCCGGGCCCCAGCGGAGAGACCCAGTACTTC. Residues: CASSSPGPSGETQYF.

The CDR3 region has the DNA TGTGCCAGCATCCGCCCCGGAGGGAACCTCTATGGCTACACCTTC. It specifies CASIRPGGNLYGYTF. The rearrangement links TRBV27 to TRBJ1-2; D is unresolved. V was clipped by 7 bases and J by 4 bases, with 19 bases between them. CDR1 and CDR2 (germline): MNHEY, SMNVEV (reference sequence). The CDR3 spans 15 residues.